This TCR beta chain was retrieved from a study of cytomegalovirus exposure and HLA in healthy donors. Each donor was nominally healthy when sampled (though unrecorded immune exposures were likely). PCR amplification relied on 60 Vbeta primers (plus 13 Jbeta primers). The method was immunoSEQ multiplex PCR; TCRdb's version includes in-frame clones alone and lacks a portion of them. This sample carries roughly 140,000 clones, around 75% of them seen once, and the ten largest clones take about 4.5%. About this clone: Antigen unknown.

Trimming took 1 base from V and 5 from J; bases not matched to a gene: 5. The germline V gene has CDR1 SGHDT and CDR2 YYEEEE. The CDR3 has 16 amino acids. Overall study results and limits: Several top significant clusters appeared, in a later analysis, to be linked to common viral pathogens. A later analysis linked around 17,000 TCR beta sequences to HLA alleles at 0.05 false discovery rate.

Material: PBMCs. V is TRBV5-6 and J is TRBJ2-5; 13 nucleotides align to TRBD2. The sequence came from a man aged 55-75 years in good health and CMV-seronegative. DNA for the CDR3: TGTGCCAGCAGCTTGACTAGCGGGAGGGCCGGGGAGACCCAGTACTTC. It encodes CASSLTSGRAGETQYF.